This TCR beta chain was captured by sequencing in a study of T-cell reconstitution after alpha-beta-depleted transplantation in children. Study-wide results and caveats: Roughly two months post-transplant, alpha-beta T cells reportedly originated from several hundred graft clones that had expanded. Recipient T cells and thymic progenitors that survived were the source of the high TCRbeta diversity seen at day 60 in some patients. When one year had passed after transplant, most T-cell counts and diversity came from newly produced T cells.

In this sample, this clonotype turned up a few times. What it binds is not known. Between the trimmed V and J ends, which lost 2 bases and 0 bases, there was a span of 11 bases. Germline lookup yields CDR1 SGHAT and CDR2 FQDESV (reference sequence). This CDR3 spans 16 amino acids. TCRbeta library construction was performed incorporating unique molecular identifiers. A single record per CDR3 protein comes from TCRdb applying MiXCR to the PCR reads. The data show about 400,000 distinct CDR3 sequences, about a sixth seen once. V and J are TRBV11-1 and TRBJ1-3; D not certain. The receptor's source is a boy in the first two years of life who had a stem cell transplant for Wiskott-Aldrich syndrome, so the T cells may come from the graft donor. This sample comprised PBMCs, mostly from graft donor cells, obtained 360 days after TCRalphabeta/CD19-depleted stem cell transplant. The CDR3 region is CASSLIDSRSGNTIYF. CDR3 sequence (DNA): TGTGCCAGCAGCTTAATTGACTCCCGCTCTGGAAACACCATATATTTT. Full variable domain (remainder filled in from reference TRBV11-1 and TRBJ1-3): EAEVAQSPRYKITEKSQAVAFWCDPISGHATLYWYRQILGQGPELLVQFQDESVVDDSQLPKDRFSAERLKGVDSTLKIQPAELGDSAMYLCASSLIDSRSGNTIYFGEGSWLTVV.